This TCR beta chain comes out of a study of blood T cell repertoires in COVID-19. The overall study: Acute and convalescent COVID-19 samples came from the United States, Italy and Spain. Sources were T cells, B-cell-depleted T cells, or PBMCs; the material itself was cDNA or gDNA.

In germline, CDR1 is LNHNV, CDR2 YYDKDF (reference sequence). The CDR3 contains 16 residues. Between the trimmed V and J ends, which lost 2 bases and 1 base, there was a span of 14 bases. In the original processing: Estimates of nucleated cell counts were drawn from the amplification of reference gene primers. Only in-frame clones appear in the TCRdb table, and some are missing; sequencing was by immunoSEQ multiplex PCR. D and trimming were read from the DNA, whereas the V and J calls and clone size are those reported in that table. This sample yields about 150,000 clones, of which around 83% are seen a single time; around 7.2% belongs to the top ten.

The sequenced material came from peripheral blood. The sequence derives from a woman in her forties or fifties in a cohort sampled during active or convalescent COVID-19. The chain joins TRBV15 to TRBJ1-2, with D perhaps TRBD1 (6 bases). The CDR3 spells CATSRSATGNNYGYTF. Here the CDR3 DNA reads TGTGCCACCAGCAGATCCGCTACAGGGAATAACTATGGCTACACCTTC.